This T cell receptor (beta chain) was obtained from a study of tissue T cells after allogeneic stem cell transplantation. Germline V lookup: CDR1 KGHTA, CDR2 FQNQQP. This CDR3 has 13 amino acids. Time point meaning: mouse harvest day 7 after allogeneic transplant. Tail vein injection delivered 10^7 T-cell-depleted bone marrow cells and 10^6 splenic CD5+ T cells. This mouse GVHD model was MHC-mismatched B6 to BALB/c, profiled day 7 or 14. Sequenced by immunoSEQ multiplex PCR; TCRdb stores in-frame clones only, minus some. The sample contains around 7,300 clones, around half of which appear only once. Study-level points and caveats: In patients and mice, blood and spleen missed much of tissue repertoire.

As for this clone: Antigen: not known. Mouse gene names and germline throughout. With the read ending 1 residue before the CDR3 end, the germline J gene is used to fill in that end.

Sequencing was performed on gut tissue. This sequence originates from a female BALB/c mouse given C57BL/6 T cells with graft-versus-host disease after an allogeneic hematopoietic cell transplant. The chain couples TRBV23 to TRBJ1-4; the table's D call TRBD1 went unverified against the DNA. Incomplete CDR3 DNA: TGCTCCAGCAGTAGGACAGTCAACGAAAGATTATTT. It yields the protein CSSSRTVNERLF. The entire CDR3 protein reads CSSSRTVNERLFF.